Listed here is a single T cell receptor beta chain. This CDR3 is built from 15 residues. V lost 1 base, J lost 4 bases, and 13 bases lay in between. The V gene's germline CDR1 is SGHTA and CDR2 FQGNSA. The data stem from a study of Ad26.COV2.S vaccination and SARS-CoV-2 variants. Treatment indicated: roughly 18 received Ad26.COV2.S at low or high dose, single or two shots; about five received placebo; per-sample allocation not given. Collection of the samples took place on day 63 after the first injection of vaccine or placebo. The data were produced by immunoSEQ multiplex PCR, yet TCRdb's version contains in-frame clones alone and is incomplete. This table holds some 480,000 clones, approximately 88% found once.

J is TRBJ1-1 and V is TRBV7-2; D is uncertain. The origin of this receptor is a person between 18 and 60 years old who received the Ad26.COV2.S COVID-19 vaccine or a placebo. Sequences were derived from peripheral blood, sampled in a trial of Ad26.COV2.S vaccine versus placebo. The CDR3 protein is CASSLGSSFSTEAFF. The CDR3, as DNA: TGTGCCAGCAGCTTAGGTAGCTCTTTTAGCACTGAAGCTTTCTTT.